Each of the 16 T cell receptor beta chains below was sequenced from the same sample in a study of shared clonotypes between healthy human individuals. This table comes from immunoSEQ multiplex PCR, and its TCRdb copy is limited to in-frame clones, with some not included. The sample contains fewer than 700,000 clones, roughly 79% of which appear only once. The source material was PBMCs. The receptors come from a woman between 35 and 50 years old in good health. Some clones in this sample may be carry-over from other donors' samples.

V usage is TRBV6-6 and J usage is TRBJ2-7, with D unclear. Trimming stripped 2 bases from V and 5 bases from J, with 13 bases between. This CDR3 region has 14 residues. The germline V gene has CDR1 MNHNY and CDR2 SVGAGI (reference sequence). CDR3 residues: CASSYSNDFDEQYF. CDR3 DNA sequence: TGTGCCAGCAGTTACAGCAACGACTTTGACGAGCAGTACTTC.

V is TRBV28 and J is TRBJ2-1, with 7 bases that match TRBD2. CDR3 length: 16 amino acids. Trimming removed 8 bases from V and 0 bases from J; junction bases left unmatched: 10. Germline V gene data show CDR1 as MDHEN and CDR2 as SYDVKM. CDR3 loop: CASQSRGGSSYNEQFF. CDR3 sequence (DNA): TGTGCCAGCCAATCTCGGGGCGGGAGCTCCTACAATGAGCAGTTCTTC.

The chain combines TRBV28 with TRBJ2-7, with D possibly TRBD1 on 6 matching bases. V was clipped by 3 bases and J by 7 bases, with 25 bases between them. CDR1 MDHEN and CDR2 SYDVKM come from the germline V gene. The CDR3 is made up of 17 amino acids. The DNA of the CDR3 is TGTGCCAGCAGTTTGTACTCCGCCGGGACATTAAGCGGAGAGCAGTACTTC. The encoded protein is CASSLYSAGTLSGEQYF.

The chain recombines TRBV7-8 with TRBJ2-1; 9 bases align to TRBD2. The CDR3 is 17 residues long. Germline V gene lookup returns CDR1 SGHVS and CDR2 FQNEAQ. With 4 bases clipped from V and 5 bases from J, the junction kept 12 bases outside the gene matches. The CDR3 DNA sequence: TGTGCCAGCAGCTACTTAGATGTACTAGCGGGCCACAATGAGCAGTTCTTC. Translated, it gives CASSYLDVLAGHNEQFF.

Regarding this clone: Given a much more abundant clone one base away, this may be a read error. The CDR3 DNA reads as TGTGCCAGCAGTGAACAGTCCTATGGCTACACCTTC. Its protein product is CASSEQSYGYTF. The J gene is TRBJ1-2, the V gene TRBV6-1; D is ambiguous. The CDR3 loop spans 12 amino acids. CDR1 MNHNS and CDR2 SASEGT come from the germline V gene. V lost 2 bases and J lost 4, with 5 bases in between.

The chain combines TRBV9 with TRBJ1-3; 8 nucleotides match TRBD1. Trimming at V came to 3 bases and at J to 3 bases, leaving 11 bases not matched to a gene. Per the germline V gene, CDR1 is SGDLS and CDR2 is YYNGEE. The CDR3 contains 17 residues. Here the CDR3 DNA reads TGTGCCAGCAGCGCCTCACCCCAGGGGGCCTATGGAAACACCATATATTTT. Residues: CASSASPQGAYGNTIYF.

The gene calls are TRBV5-4 and TRBJ1-4; perhaps TRBD1 as D (5 bases). Germline assignment: CDR1 SGHNT and CDR2 YYREEE (reference sequence). V lost 0 bases and J lost 4, with 7 bases in between. The CDR3 is 14 residues long. The CDR3 region has the DNA TGTGCCAGCAGCTTGGCAGGGATTAATGAAAAACTGTTTTTT. Amino acids: CASSLAGINEKLFF.

The CDR3 nucleotides are TGTGCCAGCAGCTTGGTGATGGGAAGGGCAGATACGCAGTATTTT. Its protein product is CASSLVMGRADTQYF. The genes are TRBV14 and TRBJ2-3; no definite D call. From germline, CDR1 is SGHDN and CDR2 FVKESK. The CDR3 extends over 15 amino acids. Trimming cost V 5 bases and J 4 bases, with 16 bases left between them.

This clone appeared once. A single base is all that separates this from a far larger clone, so a read error is likely. The chain combines TRBV6-6 with TRBJ2-4; TRBD1 matches at 11 bases. V lost 7 bases, J lost 6 bases, and 8 bases stayed unmatched. There are 15 residues in the CDR3. Germline lookup yields CDR1 MNHNY and CDR2 SVGAGI (reference sequence). CDR3 protein: CASNQDRGPGNIQYF. The CDR3 DNA sequence: TGTGCCAGCAACCAGGACAGGGGGCCGGGAAACATTCAGTACTTC.

The rearrangement uses TRBV21-1 and TRBJ2-2; the table's D call, TRBD1, was not checked against the DNA. TRBV21-1 is shown as a pseudogene. This CDR3 comprises 20 residues. For the CDR3, the DNA is TGTGCCAGCAGCAAAGCTAAAGCACGAAAAGACAGGAACCTCGTCGGGGAGCTGTTTTTT. Translated, it gives CASSKAKARKDRNLVGELFF.

This clone has just a few counts. The gene calls are TRBV5-1 and TRBJ1-1; unclear D gene. The germline V gene has CDR1 SGHRS and CDR2 YFSETQ. The V gene lost 4 bases and the J gene lost 0 bases, with 10 bases spanning the gap. The CDR3 loop spans 14 amino acids. The CDR3 region is CASSQDGLNTEAFF. The CDR3 DNA follows: TGCGCCAGCAGCCAGGACGGACTGAACACTGAAGCTTTCTTT.

This clone has a handful of counts. The chain couples TRBV5-1 to TRBJ2-7; 7 bases agree with TRBD1. CDR3 length: 14 residues. Losses at the gene ends were 4 bases for V and 3 bases for J; bases not matched to a gene: 7. Germline values: CDR1 SGHRS, CDR2 YFSETQ. The CDR3 DNA is TGCGCCAGCAGCCCAAGACAGGGAAACTACGAGCAGTACTTC. Translated, it gives CASSPRQGNYEQYF.

The chain has TRBV28 and TRBJ2-1; 10 nucleotides match TRBD2. V lost 10 bases and J lost 10; bases outside the gene matches: 16. Germline CDR1 and CDR2: MDHEN and SYDVKM. The CDR3 runs to 15 residues. In DNA, the CDR3 is TGTGCCACCCTTTCACTAGCGGGATTTAATCGGGAGCAGTTCTTC. This translates into CATLSLAGFNREQFF.

V usage is TRBV4-1 and J usage is TRBJ2-1, with D perhaps TRBD2 (6 bases). This CDR3 has 15 amino acids. CDR1 and CDR2 from the germline V gene are MGHRA and YSYEKL. The ends were cut back, 0 bases at V and 2 bases at J, with 8 bases in the middle. The DNA for the CDR3 is TGCGCCAGCAGCCAAGAGACTAGTCCCTACAATGAGCAGTTCTTC. It is translated as CASSQETSPYNEQFF.

This clone was observed once. The chain employs TRBV4-3 and TRBJ2-3, with 11 bases that match TRBD2. The ends lost 0 bases at V and 5 bases at J; junction bases unmatched: 1. This CDR3 is built from 15 residues. From germline, CDR1 is LGHNA and CDR2 YSLEER. CDR3 protein: CASSQDTSGRDTQYF. CDR3 in DNA: TGCGCCAGCAGCCAAGATACTAGCGGGAGAGATACGCAGTATTTT.

The V gene is TRBV5-4, the J gene TRBJ2-5; D is unclear. CDR1 is SGHNT, CDR2 YYREEE, per germline (reference sequence). CDR3 length: 13 residues. The germline V and J ends were trimmed by 9 bases and 4 bases, with 16 bases remaining between them. The DNA for the CDR3 is TGTGCCACCACGAGCCCCGCCGGAGAGACCCAGTACTTC. This codes for CATTSPAGETQYF. The full variable domain, in which reference TRBV5-4 and TRBJ2-5 provide the parts outside the CDR3, is ETGVTQSPTHLIKTRGQQVTLRCSSQSGHNTVSWYQQALGQGPQFIFQYYREEENGRGNFPPRFSGLQFPNYSSELNVNALELDDSALYLCATTSPAGETQYFGPGTRLLVL.